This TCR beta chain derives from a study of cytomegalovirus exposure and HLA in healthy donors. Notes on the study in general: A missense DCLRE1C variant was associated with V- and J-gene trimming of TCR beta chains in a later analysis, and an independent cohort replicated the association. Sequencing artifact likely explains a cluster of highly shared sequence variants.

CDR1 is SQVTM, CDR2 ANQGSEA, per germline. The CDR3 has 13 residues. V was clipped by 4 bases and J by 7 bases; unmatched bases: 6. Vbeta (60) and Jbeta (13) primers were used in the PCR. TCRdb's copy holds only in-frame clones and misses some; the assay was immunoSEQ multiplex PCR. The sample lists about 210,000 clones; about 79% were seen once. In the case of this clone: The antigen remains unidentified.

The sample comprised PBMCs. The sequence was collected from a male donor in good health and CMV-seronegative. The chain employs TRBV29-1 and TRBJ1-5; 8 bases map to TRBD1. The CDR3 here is CSVGLDRGQPQHF. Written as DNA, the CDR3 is TGCAGCGTTGGCCTAGACAGGGGCCAGCCCCAGCATTTT.